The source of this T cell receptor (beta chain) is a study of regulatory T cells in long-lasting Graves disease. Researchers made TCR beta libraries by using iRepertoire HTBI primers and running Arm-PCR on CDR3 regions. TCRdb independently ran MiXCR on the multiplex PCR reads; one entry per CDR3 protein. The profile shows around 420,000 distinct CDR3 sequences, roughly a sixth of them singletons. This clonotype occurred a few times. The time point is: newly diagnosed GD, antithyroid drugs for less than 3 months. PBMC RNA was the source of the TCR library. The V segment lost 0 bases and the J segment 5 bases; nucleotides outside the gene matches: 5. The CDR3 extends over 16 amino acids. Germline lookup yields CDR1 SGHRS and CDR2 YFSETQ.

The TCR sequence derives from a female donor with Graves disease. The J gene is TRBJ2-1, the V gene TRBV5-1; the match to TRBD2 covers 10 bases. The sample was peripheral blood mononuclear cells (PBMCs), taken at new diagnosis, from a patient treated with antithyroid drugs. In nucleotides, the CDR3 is TGCGCCAGCAGCTTGGCCCCTAGCGGGGGTAACAATGAGCAGTTCTTC. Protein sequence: CASSLAPSGGNNEQFF. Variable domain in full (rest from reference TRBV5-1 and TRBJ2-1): KAGVTQTPRYLIKTRGQQVTLSCSPISGHRSVSWYQQTPGQGLQFLFEYFSETQRNKGNFPGRFSGRQFSNSRSEMNVSTLELGDSALYLCASSLAPSGGNNEQFFGPGTRLTVL.